This note documents a single TCR beta chain sequence. This sample stems from a study of blood T cell repertoires in COVID-19. Repertoires were generated with immunoSEQ multiplex PCR, while TCRdb's copy carries only in-frame clones and drops some. The sample holds 200,000 to 300,000 clones, around 89% seen once. Germline CDR1 and CDR2: LGHNA and YSLEER. The trim removed 0 bases at V and 5 bases at J, leaving 6 bases unmatched. The CDR3 spans 15 residues. The TCR sequence derives from a woman under 40 who had recovered from COVID-19. Sequencing was carried out using PBMCs or T cells enriched from blood (not recorded which). The chain couples TRBV4-3 to TRBJ1-2, with 7 bases aligning to TRBD1. Here the CDR3 reads CASSQDPGQSYGYTF. CDR3 in DNA: TGCGCCAGCAGCCAAGATCCGGGACAGTCTTATGGCTACACCTTC.